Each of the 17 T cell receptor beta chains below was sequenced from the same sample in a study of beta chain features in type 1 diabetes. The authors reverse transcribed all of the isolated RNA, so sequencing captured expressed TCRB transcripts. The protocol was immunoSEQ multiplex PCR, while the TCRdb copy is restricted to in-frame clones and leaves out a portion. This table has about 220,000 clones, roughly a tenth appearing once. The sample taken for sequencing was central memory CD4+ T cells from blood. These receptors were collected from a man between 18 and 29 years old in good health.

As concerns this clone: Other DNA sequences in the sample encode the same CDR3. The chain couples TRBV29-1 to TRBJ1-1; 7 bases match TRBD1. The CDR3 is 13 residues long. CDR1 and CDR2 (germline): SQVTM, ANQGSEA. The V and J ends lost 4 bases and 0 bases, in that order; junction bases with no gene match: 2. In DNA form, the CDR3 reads TGCAGCGTTGCGGGACAGATGAACACTGAAGCTTTCTTT. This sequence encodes CSVAGQMNTEAFF.

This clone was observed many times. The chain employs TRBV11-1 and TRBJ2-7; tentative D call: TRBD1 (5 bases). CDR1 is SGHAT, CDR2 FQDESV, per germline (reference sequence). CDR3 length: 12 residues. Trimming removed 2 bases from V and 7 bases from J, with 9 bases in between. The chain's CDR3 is CASSLQGWEQYF. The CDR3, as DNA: TGTGCCAGCAGCTTACAGGGATGGGAGCAGTACTTC.

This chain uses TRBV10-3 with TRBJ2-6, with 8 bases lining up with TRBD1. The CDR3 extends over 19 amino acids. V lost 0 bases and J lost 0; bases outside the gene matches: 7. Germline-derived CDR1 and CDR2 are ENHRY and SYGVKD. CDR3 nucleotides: TGTGCCATCAGTGAGTCGGCGACAGGGGTCTACTCTGGGGCCAACGTCCTGACTTTC. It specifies CAISESATGVYSGANVLTF.

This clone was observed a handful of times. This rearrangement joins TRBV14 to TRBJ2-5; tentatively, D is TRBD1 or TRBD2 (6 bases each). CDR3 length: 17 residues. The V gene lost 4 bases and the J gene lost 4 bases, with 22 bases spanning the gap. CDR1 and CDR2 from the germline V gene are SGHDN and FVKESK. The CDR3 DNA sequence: TGTGCCAGCAGCCTTTTAACTACATGGGGGGCTGGAGAGACCCAGTACTTC. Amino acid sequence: CASSLLTTWGAGETQYF.

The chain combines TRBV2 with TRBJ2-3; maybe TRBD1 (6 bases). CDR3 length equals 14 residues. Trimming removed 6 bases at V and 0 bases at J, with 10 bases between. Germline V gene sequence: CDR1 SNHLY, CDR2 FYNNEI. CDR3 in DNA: TGTGCCAGCAGGAACAGGGTCAGCACAGATACGCAGTATTTT. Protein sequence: CASRNRVSTDTQYF.

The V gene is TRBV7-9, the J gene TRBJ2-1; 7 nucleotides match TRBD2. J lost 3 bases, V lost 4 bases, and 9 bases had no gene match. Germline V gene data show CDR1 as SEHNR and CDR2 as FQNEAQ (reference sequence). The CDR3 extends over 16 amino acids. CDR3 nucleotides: TGTGCCAGCAGCTCGAAGCGGGGAAGTAGCTACAATGAGCAGTTCTTC. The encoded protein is CASSSKRGSSYNEQFF.

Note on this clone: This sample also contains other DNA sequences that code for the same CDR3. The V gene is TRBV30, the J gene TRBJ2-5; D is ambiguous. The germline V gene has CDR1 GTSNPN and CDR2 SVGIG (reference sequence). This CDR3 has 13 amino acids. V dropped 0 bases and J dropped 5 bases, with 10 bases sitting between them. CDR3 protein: CAWSVRDGETQYF. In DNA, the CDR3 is TGTGCCTGGAGTGTAAGGGATGGGGAGACCCAGTACTTC.

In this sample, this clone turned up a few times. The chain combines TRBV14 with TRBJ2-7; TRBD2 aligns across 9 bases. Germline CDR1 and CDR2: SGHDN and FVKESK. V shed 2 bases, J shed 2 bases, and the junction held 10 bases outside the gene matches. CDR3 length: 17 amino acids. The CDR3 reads CASSQPPTSGTPYEQYF. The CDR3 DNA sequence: TGTGCCAGCAGCCAACCCCCGACTAGCGGAACCCCCTACGAGCAGTACTTC.

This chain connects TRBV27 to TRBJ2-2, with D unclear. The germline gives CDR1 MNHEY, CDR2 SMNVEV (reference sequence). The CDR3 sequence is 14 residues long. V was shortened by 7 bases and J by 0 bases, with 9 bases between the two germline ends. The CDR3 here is CASKFGPNTGELFF. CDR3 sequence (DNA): TGTGCCAGCAAGTTCGGCCCGAACACCGGGGAGCTGTTTTTT.

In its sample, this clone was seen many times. The chain's CDR3 is CASSLVSGLQETQYF. Here the CDR3 DNA reads TGTGCCAGCAGCTTGGTCTCCGGACTCCAAGAGACCCAGTACTTC. The rearrangement joins TRBV5-6 to TRBJ2-5, with D perhaps TRBD2 (5 bases). The germline V gene encodes CDR1 SGHDT and CDR2 YYEEEE. The V and J ends lost 0 bases and 1 base respectively, with 10 bases between them. This CDR3 has 15 amino acids. Variable domain in full (rest from reference TRBV5-6 and TRBJ2-5): DAGVTQSPTHLIKTRGQQVTLRCSPKSGHDTVSWYQQALGQGPQFIFQYYEEEERQRGNFPDRFSGHQFPNYSSELNVNALLLGDSALYLCASSLVSGLQETQYFGPGTRLLVL.

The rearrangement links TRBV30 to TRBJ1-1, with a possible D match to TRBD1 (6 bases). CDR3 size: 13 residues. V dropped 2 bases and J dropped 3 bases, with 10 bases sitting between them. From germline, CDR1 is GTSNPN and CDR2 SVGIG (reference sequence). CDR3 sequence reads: CAWSYRVHTEAFF. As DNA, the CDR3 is TGTGCCTGGAGTTACAGGGTCCACACTGAAGCTTTCTTT.

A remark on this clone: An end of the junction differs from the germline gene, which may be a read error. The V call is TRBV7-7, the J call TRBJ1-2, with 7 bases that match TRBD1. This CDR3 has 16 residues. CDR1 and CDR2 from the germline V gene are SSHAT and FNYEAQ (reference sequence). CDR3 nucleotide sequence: TGTGCTAGCAGCTCTGGGACAGCAGGAGCTAACTATGGCTACACCTTC. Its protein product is CASSSGTAGANYGYTF.

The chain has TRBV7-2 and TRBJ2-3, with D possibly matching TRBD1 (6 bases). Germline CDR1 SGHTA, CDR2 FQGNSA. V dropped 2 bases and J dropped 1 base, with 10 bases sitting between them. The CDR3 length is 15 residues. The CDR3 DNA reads TGTGCCAGCAGCTTACAGGGGTCCGGCACAGATACGCAGTATTTT. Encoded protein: CASSLQGSGTDTQYF.

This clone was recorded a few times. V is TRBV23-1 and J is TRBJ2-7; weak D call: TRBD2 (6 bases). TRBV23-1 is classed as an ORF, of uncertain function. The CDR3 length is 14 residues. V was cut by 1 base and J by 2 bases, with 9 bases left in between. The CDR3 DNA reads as TGCGCCAGCAGTCAATGCGGGGCGCCCTACGAGCAGTACTTC. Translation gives CASSQCGAPYEQYF.

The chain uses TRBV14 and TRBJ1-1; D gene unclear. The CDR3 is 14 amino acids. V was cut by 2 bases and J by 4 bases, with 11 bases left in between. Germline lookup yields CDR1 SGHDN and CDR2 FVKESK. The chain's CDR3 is CASSQLLSVTEAFF. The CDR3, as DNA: TGTGCCAGCAGCCAACTCCTCTCAGTCACTGAAGCTTTCTTT.

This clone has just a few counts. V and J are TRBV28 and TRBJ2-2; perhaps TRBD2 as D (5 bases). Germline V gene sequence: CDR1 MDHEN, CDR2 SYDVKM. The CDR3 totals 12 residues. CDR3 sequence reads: CAGRTSTGELFF. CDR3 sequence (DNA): TGTGCGGGGAGAACGAGCACCGGGGAGCTGTTTTTT.

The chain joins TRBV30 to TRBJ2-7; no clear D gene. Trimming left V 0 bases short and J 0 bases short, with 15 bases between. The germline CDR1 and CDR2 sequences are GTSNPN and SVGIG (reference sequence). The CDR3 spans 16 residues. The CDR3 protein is CAWSVSGLVRSYEQYF. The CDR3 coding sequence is TGTGCCTGGAGTGTAAGTGGCCTAGTCCGCTCCTACGAGCAGTACTTC.